This T cell receptor beta chain was identified in a study of blood T cell repertoires in COVID-19. Overall study context: The study drew acute and convalescent COVID-19 samples from the United States, Italy and Spain. PBMCs, B-cell-depleted T cells, or T cells provided the cDNA or gDNA that made up the material.

Using immunoSEQ multiplex PCR, the repertoire was profiled, and TCRdb retains in-frame clones only, with some absent. The sample records 240,000 or so clones, around 86% being singletons. Per the germline V gene, CDR1 is MNHEY and CDR2 is SVGAGI. CDR3 size: 14 residues. Germline trimming cut 8 bases from V and 8 bases from J; bases unmatched to any gene: 12. This rearrangement joins TRBV6-5 to TRBJ1-2; 9 bases match TRBD1. The sequence was obtained from a woman in her thirties or forties with acute COVID-19. The sample comprised PBMCs or T cells enriched from blood (not recorded which). The chain's CDR3 is CASGGDRDSGGYTF. In DNA, the CDR3 is TGTGCCAGCGGAGGGGACAGGGACTCGGGAGGCTACACCTTC.